A single sample is the source of the 26 T cell receptor beta chains below, sequenced in a study of blood T cell repertoires in COVID-19. Clones were read by immunoSEQ multiplex PCR, and TCRdb kept only the in-frame ones, dropping some. The sample lists a few hundred thousand clones, approximately 92% occurring once. The sample consisted of PBMCs or T cells enriched from blood (not recorded which). The receptors were sampled from a man aged 30 to 39 who had recovered from COVID-19.

Only a few counts were recorded for this clone. V is TRBV14 and J is TRBJ1-2; tentatively, D is TRBD1 (5 bases). The CDR3 loop spans 13 amino acids. Germline CDR1 reads SGHDN; CDR2 reads FVKESK. Trimming cost V 0 bases and J 11 bases, with 13 bases left between them. The DNA for the CDR3 is TGTGCCAGCAGCCAAGACTCGGGACTCAGGTACACCTTC. Its translation is CASSQDSGLRYTF. Full variable domain (remainder filled in from reference TRBV14 and TRBJ1-2): EAGVTQFPSHSVIEKGQTVTLRCDPISGHDNLYWYRRVMGKEIKFLLHFVKESKQDESGMPNNRFLAERTGGTYSTLKVQPAELEDSGVYFCASSQDSGLRYTFGSGTRLTVV.

This clone was detected only once. V and J are TRBV4-1 and TRBJ2-7; 8 positions agree with TRBD2. Trimming cost V 3 bases and J 4 bases; bases outside gene matches: 2. CDR1 and CDR2 (germline): MGHRA, YSYEKL. This CDR3 spans 13 amino acids. The CDR3 region has the DNA TGCGCCAGCAGCCACCGGGAGGGGTACGAGCAGTACTTC. Translation gives CASSHREGYEQYF.

The chain employs TRBV7-3 and TRBJ2-1; maybe TRBD1 (6 bases). The CDR3 runs 15 residues. The germline CDR1 and CDR2 sequences are SGHTA and FQGTGA. Trimming took 5 bases from V and 1 from J, leaving 12 bases between them. The CDR3 nucleotides read TGTGCCAGCAGCCCCGAGAGGGGGTCCTACAATGAGCAGTTCTTC. Amino acids: CASSPERGSYNEQFF.

This clone was detected only once. V and J are TRBV4-1 and TRBJ2-7; 8 bases are shared with TRBD1. Germline loops: CDR1 MGHRA, CDR2 YSYEKL. The CDR3 has 16 amino acids. V was pared by 2 bases and J by 2 bases, with 8 bases of the junction left unmatched. CDR3 region: CASSQTPAGGTYEQYF. The CDR3 nucleotides read TGCGCCAGCAGCCAAACCCCCGCAGGGGGCACCTACGAGCAGTACTTC.

This chain links TRBV27 with TRBJ2-1; the match to TRBD2 covers 14 bases. J lost 7 bases, V lost 7 bases, and 12 bases had no gene match. The germline V gene has CDR1 MNHEY and CDR2 SMNVEV (reference sequence). This CDR3 contains 17 residues. The CDR3 nucleotides read TGTGCCAGCAACCCGGGACTAGCGGGAGATACAGCTAATGAGCAGTTCTTC. It encodes CASNPGLAGDTANEQFF.

The chain carries TRBV13 and TRBJ1-1; 7 bases match TRBD1. The CDR3 runs to 14 residues. The germline V gene encodes CDR1 PRHDT and CDR2 FYEKMQ (reference sequence). Losses at the gene ends were 0 bases for V and 10 bases for J; bases not matched to a gene: 8. The CDR3 DNA is TGTGCCAGCAGCTTAGGGACAGGGTACGCGGGAGCTTTCTTT. As protein: CASSLGTGYAGAFF.

The V call is TRBV5-5, the J call TRBJ1-1, with TRBD1 identical over 7 bases. Trimming at V came to 2 bases and at J to 0 bases, leaving 7 bases not matched to a gene. The CDR3 is 16 residues long. Germline CDR1 and CDR2: SGHKS and YYEKEE (reference sequence). Here the CDR3 reads CASSFYRGRVNTEAFF. For the CDR3, the DNA is TGTGCCAGCAGCTTTTACAGGGGTCGAGTGAACACTGAAGCTTTCTTT.

The rearrangement uses TRBV10-2 and TRBJ2-5; 13 bases fit TRBD2. Germline V gives CDR1 WSHSY, CDR2 SAAADI. This CDR3 is built from 15 residues. V trimming: 5 bases; J trimming: 4 bases; junction bases outside the gene matches: 4. CDR3 sequence: CASSLGLAGVETQYF. As DNA, the CDR3 is TGCGCCAGCAGTCTCGGACTAGCGGGAGTAGAGACCCAGTACTTC.

The chain uses TRBV19 and TRBJ2-4; 12 nucleotides align to TRBD2. The germline CDR1 and CDR2 sequences are LNHDA and SQIVND (reference sequence). The CDR3 length is 16 residues. J lost 7 bases, V lost 4 bases, and 8 bases had no gene match. Here the CDR3 DNA reads TGTGCCAGTAGTACCCCGACTAGCGGGAGAAGGAACATTCAGTACTTC. Amino acid sequence: CASSTPTSGRRNIQYF.

J is TRBJ2-3 and V is TRBV21-1; the table names TRBD1, a call not compared with the DNA. TRBV21-1 is shown as a pseudogene. The CDR3 covers 14 residues. The chain's CDR3 is CASSYQGATDTQYF. The CDR3 nucleotides are TGTGCCAGCAGCTACCAGGGGGCAACAGATACGCAGTATTTT.

This clone appeared a single time. V gene TRBV28 combines with J gene TRBJ1-1, with 7 bases identical to TRBD1. V dropped 5 bases and J dropped 0; count of bases not matched to a gene: 3. The CDR3 length is 14 residues. From germline, CDR1 is MDHEN and CDR2 SYDVKM. This CDR3 is CASSQQGMNTEAFF. In nucleotides, the CDR3 is TGTGCCAGCAGTCAACAGGGGATGAACACTGAAGCTTTCTTT.

The V gene is TRBV7-9, the J gene TRBJ1-2, with 9 bases aligning to TRBD1. CDR1 and CDR2 from the germline V gene are SEHNR and FQNEAQ (reference sequence). The CDR3 is 16 amino acids. The V segment lost 5 bases and the J segment 8 bases; nucleotides outside the gene matches: 15. This CDR3 reads CASSPGTGSFLGGYTF. Here the CDR3 DNA reads TGTGCCAGCAGCCCAGGGACAGGGTCTTTCTTGGGAGGCTACACCTTC.

The chain couples TRBV10-3 to TRBJ2-7, with unresolved D. Germline V gene lookup returns CDR1 ENHRY and CDR2 SYGVKD. The V end lost 3 bases, the J end lost 7 bases, and 13 bases lay between the germline ends. CDR3 size: 13 residues. CDR3 residues: CAISDGPVREQYF. The DNA of the CDR3 is TGTGCCATCAGTGATGGGCCGGTTAGGGAGCAGTACTTC.

The chain uses TRBV15 and TRBJ2-1; D remains ambiguous. V dropped 0 bases and J dropped 4 bases, with 13 bases sitting between them. Germline V gives CDR1 LNHNV, CDR2 YYDKDF (reference sequence). This CDR3 is built from 16 residues. The CDR3 bases are TGTGCCACCAGCAGAGAGTCAGCGAGAGAATACAATGAGCAGTTCTTC. The encoded protein is CATSRESAREYNEQFF.

This chain uses TRBV18 with TRBJ1-4; 7 bases are a match to TRBD1. The CDR3 extends over 13 amino acids. J gave up 8 bases and V 3 bases, and 3 bases lay outside the gene matches. The germline V gene has CDR1 KGHSH and CDR2 LQKENI. CDR3: CASSPGQSEKLFF. For the CDR3, the DNA is TGTGCCAGCTCACCGGGACAGTCAGAAAAACTGTTTTTT. The full variable domain, rest sourced from reference TRBV18 and TRBJ1-4, is NAGVMQNPRHLVRRRGQEARLRCSPMKGHSHVYWYRQLPEEGLKFMVYLQKENIIDESGMPKERFSAEFPKEGPSILRIQQVVRGDSAAYFCASSPGQSEKLFFGSGTQLSVL.

The chain employs TRBV5-1 and TRBJ2-5; tentatively, D is TRBD1 (6 bases). Germline-derived CDR1 and CDR2 are SGHRS and YFSETQ. The ends were cut back, 3 bases at V and 4 bases at J, with 10 bases in the middle. The CDR3 has 13 residues. CDR3 sequence: CASSSGAGETQYF. CDR3 nucleotides: TGCGCCAGCAGCTCAGGGGCGGGAGAGACCCAGTACTTC.

The chain couples TRBV5-5 to TRBJ2-7, with 10 bases matching TRBD1. This CDR3 has 16 amino acids. V shed 6 bases and J 4 bases; nucleotides not matched to a gene: 13. Germline CDR1 reads SGHKS; CDR2 reads YYEKEE (reference sequence). CDR3 nucleotide sequence: TGTGCCAGCACCACCATGGGACAGGGGACCCCGTACGAGCAGTACTTC. Its translation: CASTTMGQGTPYEQYF.

The rearrangement links TRBV24-1 to TRBJ2-3, with 12 bases that match TRBD2. V was pared by 3 bases and J by 3 bases, with 12 bases of the junction left unmatched. Germline V CDR1 and CDR2: KGHDR, SFDVKD. This CDR3 comprises 19 residues. CDR3 residues: CATSDRTSTSGSGTDTQYF. The DNA for the CDR3 is TGTGCCACCAGTGATCGGACCTCGACTAGCGGGAGCGGTACAGATACGCAGTATTTT.

V and J are TRBV21-1 and TRBJ1-5. TRBV21-1 is shown as a pseudogene. There are 16 residues in the CDR3. This CDR3 reads CASSRRGVVSNQPQHF. The CDR3, as DNA: TGTGCCAGCAGCCGACGGGGGGTAGTTAGCAATCAGCCCCAGCATTTT.

The DNA for the CDR3 is TGTGCCAGCAGTTCGGGACTAGCGGGGGGAAATGAGCAGTTCTTC. Residues: CASSSGLAGGNEQFF. This chain joins TRBV7-9 and TRBJ2-1; 15 bases map to TRBD2. Per germline, CDR1 SEHNR and CDR2 FQNEAQ (reference sequence). Losses at the gene ends were 6 bases for V and 7 bases for J; bases not matched to a gene: 4. This CDR3 has 15 residues.

This chain connects TRBV20-1 to TRBJ1-2; TRBD1 is a possible D gene (6 bases). The CDR3 covers 15 residues. Germline assignment: CDR1 DFQATT and CDR2 SNEGSKA (reference sequence). The V gene lost 3 bases and the J gene lost 5 bases, with 19 bases spanning the gap. CDR3 in DNA: TGCAGTGCTAGTGGGGGGGGCATGGCGAAGTATGGCTACACCTTC. This gives the protein CSASGGGMAKYGYTF.

The chain joins TRBV5-4 to TRBJ2-3, with 9 bases lining up with TRBD2. CDR3 length: 17 amino acids. Germline CDR1 SGHNT, CDR2 YYREEE (reference sequence). Germline trimming cut 4 bases from V and 5 bases from J; bases unmatched to any gene: 14. This CDR3 is CASSPIGREGGGDTQYF. In DNA form, the CDR3 reads TGTGCCAGCAGCCCTATAGGGCGGGAGGGGGGTGGAGATACGCAGTATTTT.

The V call is TRBV27, the J call TRBJ2-2, with 11 nucleotides matching TRBD2. This CDR3 has 15 amino acids. Germline lookup yields CDR1 MNHEY and CDR2 SMNVEV (reference sequence). V trimming: 5 bases; J trimming: 7 bases; junction bases outside the gene matches: 6. The chain's CDR3 is CASSRTSGLVGELFF. CDR3 sequence (DNA): TGTGCCAGCAGTAGGACTAGCGGGTTAGTCGGGGAGCTGTTTTTT.

The chain has TRBV5-5 and TRBJ2-2; TRBD1 matches at 8 bases. CDR3 size: 16 residues. CDR1 is SGHKS, CDR2 YYEKEE, per germline (reference sequence). The V and J ends lost 0 bases and 4 bases, in that order; junction bases with no gene match: 5. CDR3: CASSLGGTGFTGELFF. CDR3 nucleotides: TGTGCCAGCAGCTTGGGGGGGACAGGATTCACCGGGGAGCTGTTTTTT.

Points on this clone: Other DNA sequences within the sample encode an identical CDR3. The CDR3 loop reads CASSLTGDQPQHF. CDR3 sequence (DNA): TGTGCCAGCAGTTTAACAGGGGACCAGCCCCAGCATTTT. This chain uses TRBV12-3 or TRBV12-4 with TRBJ1-5, with TRBD1 identical over 7 bases. With 2 bases clipped from V and 7 bases from J, the junction kept 2 bases outside the gene matches. The CDR3 is 13 residues long.

This chain joins TRBV11-2 and TRBJ2-1; 9 bases align to TRBD1. The V segment lost 3 bases and the J segment 9 bases; nucleotides outside the gene matches: 6. Germline CDR1 SGHAT, CDR2 FQNNGV. The CDR3 is made up of 14 amino acids. The CDR3 is CASSLGQGLLEQFF. CDR3 coding DNA: TGTGCCAGCAGCTTGGGACAGGGCCTACTTGAGCAGTTCTTC.